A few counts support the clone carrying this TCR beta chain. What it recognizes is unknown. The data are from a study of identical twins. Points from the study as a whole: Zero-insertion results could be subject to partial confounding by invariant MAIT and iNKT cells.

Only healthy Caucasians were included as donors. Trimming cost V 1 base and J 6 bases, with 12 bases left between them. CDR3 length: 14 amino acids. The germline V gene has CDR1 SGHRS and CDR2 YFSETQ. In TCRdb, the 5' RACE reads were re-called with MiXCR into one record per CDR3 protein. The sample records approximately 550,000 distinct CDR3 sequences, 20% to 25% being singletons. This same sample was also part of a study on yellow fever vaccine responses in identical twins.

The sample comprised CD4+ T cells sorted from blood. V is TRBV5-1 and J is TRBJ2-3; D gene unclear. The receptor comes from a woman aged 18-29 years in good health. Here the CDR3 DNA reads TGCGCCAGCAGCTTGAGCAACCCCGGCGATACGCAGTATTTT. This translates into CASSLSNPGDTQYF. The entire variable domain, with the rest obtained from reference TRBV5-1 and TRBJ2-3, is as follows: KAGVTQTPRYLIKTRGQQVTLSCSPISGHRSVSWYQQTPGQGLQFLFEYFSETQRNKGNFPGRFSGRQFSNSRSEMNVSTLELGDSALYLCASSLSNPGDTQYFGPGTRLTVL.